A selection of T cell receptor beta chains follows, all from one sample in a study of technical replicates of blood from several donors. Only in-frame clones appear in the TCRdb table, and some are missing; sequencing was by immunoSEQ multiplex PCR. Of about 13,000 clones listed, around 79% were seen once; the top ten hold less than 15%. Sequencing was done on a sample of PBMCs. The origin of the receptors is a human donor in good health. Both conserved end residues are part of each CDR3. The order of the fields is CDR3 DNA, CDR3 protein, clone size, V gene, D gene, CDR3 length, J gene. The D gene is left open where the match is weak. The size of a clone is reported for some rows only, either as once, few or many, or as a class for expanded clones.

cdr3_nt: TGTGCCAGTAGTATCCGGGAGCGGGAGGGCAGGGAGCAGTTCTTC
cdr3_aa: CASSIREREGREQFF
clone_size: -
v_call: TRBV19
d_call: TRBD2
cdr3_length: 15
j_call: TRBJ2-1

cdr3_nt: TGTGCCAGCCTGGGACTCCAGAAAGCTAACTATGGCTACACCTTC
cdr3_aa: CASLGLQKANYGYTF
clone_size: -
v_call: TRBV6-5
d_call: -
cdr3_length: 15
j_call: TRBJ1-2

cdr3_nt: TGTGCCAGCAGACCTCAGAGGGCAGTGGGAGATCAGCCCCAGCATTTT
cdr3_aa: CASRPQRAVGDQPQHF
clone_size: -
v_call: TRBV2
d_call: -
cdr3_length: 16
j_call: TRBJ1-5

cdr3_nt: TGCGCCAGCAGCTTTCCGGGAGAGGATACGCAGTATTTT
cdr3_aa: CASSFPGEDTQYF
clone_size: -
v_call: TRBV5-1
d_call: -
cdr3_length: 13
j_call: TRBJ2-3

cdr3_nt: TGTGCCAGCAGCAGGGAGGCGGTAGAGACCCAGTACTTC
cdr3_aa: CASSREAVETQYF
clone_size: -
v_call: TRBV7-2
d_call: -
cdr3_length: 13
j_call: TRBJ2-5

cdr3_nt: TGTGCCAGCAGTACCTCGACAGACCTTACCTACGAGCAGTACTTC
cdr3_aa: CASSTSTDLTYEQYF
clone_size: -
v_call: TRBV28
d_call: -
cdr3_length: 15
j_call: TRBJ2-7

cdr3_nt: TGCGCCAGCAGCTATAATTATATGGCCGGTGGGAGGAATGAGCAGTTCTTC
cdr3_aa: CASSYNYMAGGRNEQFF
clone_size: -
v_call: TRBV5-1
d_call: -
cdr3_length: 17
j_call: TRBJ2-1

cdr3_nt: TGTGCCAGTAGAGCGACAGGGTATTGGACAGATACGCAGTATTTT
cdr3_aa: CASRATGYWTDTQYF
clone_size: -
v_call: TRBV19
d_call: TRBD1
cdr3_length: 15
j_call: TRBJ2-3

cdr3_nt: TGTGCCAGCAGTTTAGGGACAGGGGAGAGCAATCAGCCCCAGCATTTT
cdr3_aa: CASSLGTGESNQPQHF
clone_size: few
v_call: TRBV28
d_call: TRBD1
cdr3_length: 16
j_call: TRBJ1-5

cdr3_nt: TGTGCCAGCAGCTTACTTGATCAGCCCCAGCATTTT
cdr3_aa: CASSLLDQPQHF
clone_size: -
v_call: TRBV7-9
d_call: -
cdr3_length: 12
j_call: TRBJ1-5

cdr3_nt: TGTGCCAGCAGCTTAACTAGTTTCAATGAGCAGTTCTTC
cdr3_aa: CASSLTSFNEQFF
clone_size: -
v_call: TRBV7-9
d_call: -
cdr3_length: 13
j_call: TRBJ2-1

cdr3_nt: TGTGCCAGCAGTGAAGCGAGACAGGGGTACAATGAGCAGTTCTTC
cdr3_aa: CASSEARQGYNEQFF
clone_size: -
v_call: TRBV6-1
d_call: TRBD1
cdr3_length: 15
j_call: TRBJ2-1

cdr3_nt: TGTGCCAGCAGCTTAGATCAGTCAGGCGGGAGAGCGCAGTATTTT
cdr3_aa: CASSLDQSGGRAQYF
clone_size: -
v_call: TRBV11-2
d_call: TRBD2
cdr3_length: 15
j_call: TRBJ2-3

cdr3_nt: TGCGCCAGCAGCGGTTGGGGGGGACAGGGGACTTTCCGGGCCAAAAACATTCAGTACTTC
cdr3_aa: CASSGWGGQGTFRAKNIQYF
clone_size: -
v_call: TRBV5-1
d_call: TRBD1
cdr3_length: 20
j_call: TRBJ2-4

cdr3_nt: TGTGCCAGCAGCGATCCCAGTACATCGGGTACTGAAGCTTTCTTT
cdr3_aa: CASSDPSTSGTEAFF
clone_size: -
v_call: TRBV11-1
d_call: -
cdr3_length: 15
j_call: TRBJ1-1

cdr3_nt: TGTGCCAGCAGCTTAGTGGGGGGCAGGGGGCTGGGGCAGCCCCAGCATTTT
cdr3_aa: CASSLVGGRGLGQPQHF
clone_size: -
v_call: TRBV7-8
d_call: TRBD1
cdr3_length: 17
j_call: TRBJ1-5

cdr3_nt: TGTGCCAGCGATCGGGGGCGGGAGGGTGGCTACACCTTC
cdr3_aa: CASDRGREGGYTF
clone_size: -
v_call: TRBV28
d_call: -
cdr3_length: 13
j_call: TRBJ1-2

cdr3_nt: TGTGCCAGCAGTGACTCGAATGGTGACGGAGCCTACGAGCAGTACTTC
cdr3_aa: CASSDSNGDGAYEQYF
clone_size: -
v_call: TRBV6-4
d_call: -
cdr3_length: 16
j_call: TRBJ2-7

cdr3_nt: TGTGCCAGCAGTTACCCAGGGGATACGCAGTATTTT
cdr3_aa: CASSYPGDTQYF
clone_size: -
v_call: TRBV6-5
d_call: -
cdr3_length: 12
j_call: TRBJ2-3

cdr3_nt: TGCGCCAGCCGAAGGGACAGTACCAACTACGAGCAGTACTTC
cdr3_aa: CASRRDSTNYEQYF
clone_size: -
v_call: TRBV5-1
d_call: TRBD1
cdr3_length: 14
j_call: TRBJ2-7

cdr3_nt: TGTGCCAGCAGTGCCGGACAGGGACCTACCTACGAGCAGTACTTC
cdr3_aa: CASSAGQGPTYEQYF
clone_size: once
v_call: TRBV6-1
d_call: TRBD1
cdr3_length: 15
j_call: TRBJ2-7

cdr3_nt: TGTGCCAGCAGCCTAACACTAGCGGGAAGATACAATGAGCAGTTCTTC
cdr3_aa: CASSLTLAGRYNEQFF
clone_size: -
v_call: TRBV11-3
d_call: TRBD2
cdr3_length: 16
j_call: TRBJ2-1

cdr3_nt: TGTGCCATCAGTGGAACCGGGACCTGGGAAAGGGGGGCCAAAAACATTCAGTACTTC
cdr3_aa: CAISGTGTWERGAKNIQYF
clone_size: once
v_call: TRBV10-3
d_call: -
cdr3_length: 19
j_call: TRBJ2-4

cdr3_nt: TGTGCCAGCAGCTTAAATAGGCTAGCGGCTGAGCAGTTCTTC
cdr3_aa: CASSLNRLAAEQFF
clone_size: -
v_call: TRBV7-6
d_call: TRBD2
cdr3_length: 14
j_call: TRBJ2-1

cdr3_nt: TGTGCCTGGAGTCGCTGGGGAGGATTGGATCAGCCCCAGCATTTT
cdr3_aa: CAWSRWGGLDQPQHF
clone_size: once
v_call: TRBV30
d_call: -
cdr3_length: 15
j_call: TRBJ1-5

cdr3_nt: TGTGCCAGCAGCTTAGCGGGGACAGCCTTCGGAGCTTTCTTT
cdr3_aa: CASSLAGTAFGAFF
clone_size: few
v_call: TRBV7-2
d_call: TRBD1
cdr3_length: 14
j_call: TRBJ1-1

cdr3_nt: TGCGCCAGCGGGACTAGCGACAGGGAGACCCAGTACTTC
cdr3_aa: CASGTSDRETQYF
clone_size: -
v_call: TRBV10-2
d_call: TRBD2
cdr3_length: 13
j_call: TRBJ2-5

cdr3_nt: TGTGCCAGCAGCGTCCCCGACAGCCAGAACACCGGGGAGCTGTTTTTT
cdr3_aa: CASSVPDSQNTGELFF
clone_size: once
v_call: TRBV9
d_call: -
cdr3_length: 16
j_call: TRBJ2-2

cdr3_nt: TGTGCCAGCAGTGAAATCGGCCGGGGTAGAAACACCATATATTTT
cdr3_aa: CASSEIGRGRNTIYF
clone_size: -
v_call: TRBV6-1
d_call: -
cdr3_length: 15
j_call: TRBJ1-3

cdr3_nt: TGTGCCAGTACGGTCGGGAGGGGGACTGAAGCTTTCTTT
cdr3_aa: CASTVGRGTEAFF
clone_size: -
v_call: TRBV19
d_call: -
cdr3_length: 13
j_call: TRBJ1-1

cdr3_nt: TGTGCCAGCAGCTTAGCGGTTTTGAGCGGGCCACACACAGATACGCAGTATTTT
cdr3_aa: CASSLAVLSGPHTDTQYF
clone_size: -
v_call: TRBV11-2
d_call: -
cdr3_length: 18
j_call: TRBJ2-3

cdr3_nt: TGTGCCAGCAGTGAACAACAAAACACTGAAGCTTTCTTT
cdr3_aa: CASSEQQNTEAFF
clone_size: -
v_call: TRBV6-1
d_call: -
cdr3_length: 13
j_call: TRBJ1-1

cdr3_nt: TGTGCCAGCAGCACCTCACAGATCGGCCCGCAGACTAGCGGGTTCACCGGGGAGCTGTTTTTT
cdr3_aa: CASSTSQIGPQTSGFTGELFF
clone_size: -
v_call: TRBV9
d_call: TRBD2
cdr3_length: 21
j_call: TRBJ2-2

cdr3_nt: TGTGCCAGCAGTTTTGGGACGGGAGGGAATGAGCAGTTCTTC
cdr3_aa: CASSFGTGGNEQFF
clone_size: -
v_call: TRBV27
d_call: TRBD2
cdr3_length: 14
j_call: TRBJ2-1

cdr3_nt: TGTGCCAGCGGGGGCTGGGATGAGCAGTTCTTC
cdr3_aa: CASGGWDEQFF
clone_size: -
v_call: TRBV6-1
d_call: -
cdr3_length: 11
j_call: TRBJ2-1

cdr3_nt: TGTGCCAGCAGCCGCCTTGACTCTAAACCACCCTACGAGCAGTACTTC
cdr3_aa: CASSRLDSKPPYEQYF
clone_size: -
v_call: TRBV14
d_call: -
cdr3_length: 16
j_call: TRBJ2-7

cdr3_nt: TGTGCCAGCAGCCAAAAACTAGCGTCCGGCACAGATACGCAGTATTTT
cdr3_aa: CASSQKLASGTDTQYF
clone_size: once
v_call: TRBV7-9
d_call: TRBD2
cdr3_length: 16
j_call: TRBJ2-3

cdr3_nt: TGTGCCAGCAGCCCCATAGGGGTAGGGAATCAGCCCCAGCATTTT
cdr3_aa: CASSPIGVGNQPQHF
clone_size: -
v_call: TRBV6-5
d_call: -
cdr3_length: 15
j_call: TRBJ1-5

cdr3_nt: TGTGCCAGCAGTCCTTCCGGAGGCACTGGAGGGGTAGGCACTGAAGCTTTCTTT
cdr3_aa: CASSPSGGTGGVGTEAFF
clone_size: -
v_call: TRBV2
d_call: -
cdr3_length: 18
j_call: TRBJ1-1